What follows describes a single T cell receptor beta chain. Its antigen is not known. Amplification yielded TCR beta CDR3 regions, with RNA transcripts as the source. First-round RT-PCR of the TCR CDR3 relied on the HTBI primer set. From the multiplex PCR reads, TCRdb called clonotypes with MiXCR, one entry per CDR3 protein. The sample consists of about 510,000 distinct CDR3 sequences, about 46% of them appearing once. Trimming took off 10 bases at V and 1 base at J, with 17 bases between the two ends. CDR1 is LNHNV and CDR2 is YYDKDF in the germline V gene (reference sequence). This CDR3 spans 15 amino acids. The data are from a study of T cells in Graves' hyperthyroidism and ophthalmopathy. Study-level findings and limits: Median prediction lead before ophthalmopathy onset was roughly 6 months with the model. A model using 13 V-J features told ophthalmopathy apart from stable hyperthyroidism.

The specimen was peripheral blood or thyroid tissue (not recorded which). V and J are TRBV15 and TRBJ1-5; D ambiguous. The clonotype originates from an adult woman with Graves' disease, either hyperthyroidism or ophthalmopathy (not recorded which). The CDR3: CASSVFSGSNQPQHF. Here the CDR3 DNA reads TGTGCCAGCAGTGTTTTTTCAGGCAGCAATCAGCCCCAGCATTTT.